The 26 T cell receptor beta chains listed next were all sequenced from one sample in a study of cytomegalovirus exposure and HLA in healthy donors. PCR primers comprised 60 Vbeta and 13 Jbeta primers. The data were produced by immunoSEQ multiplex PCR, yet TCRdb's version contains in-frame clones alone and is incomplete. The sample yields approximately 140,000 clones, 70% to 80% seen once. Material for sequencing was PBMCs. All receptors come from a female donor in good health and CMV-seronegative.

In DNA form, the CDR3 reads TGTGCCAGCAGCCGACCCGGGACAGCGCGCGAGCAGTACTTC. Protein sequence: CASSRPGTAREQYF. The chain has TRBV7-2 and TRBJ2-7; 7 bases map to TRBD1. V gave up 5 bases and J gave up 6 bases; unmatched junction bases: 10. From germline, CDR1 is SGHTA and CDR2 FQGNSA. The CDR3 length is 14 residues.

The chain couples TRBV5-8 to TRBJ2-4, with a tentative D call TRBD2 (5 bases). Germline V CDR1 and CDR2: SGHTS, YDEGEE. Trimming stripped 3 bases from V and 0 bases from J, with 7 bases between. The CDR3 is 14 residues long. The CDR3 DNA reads as TGTGCCAGCAGCTCGGGAATAGCCAAAAACATTCAGTACTTC. Translating gives CASSSGIAKNIQYF. Together with reference TRBV5-8 and TRBJ2-4, the CDR3 gives the full variable domain: EAGVTQSPTHLIKTRGQQATLRCSPISGHTSVYWYQQALGLGLQFLLWYDEGEERNRGNFPPRFSGRQFPNYSSELNVNALELEDSALYLCASSSGIAKNIQYFGAGTRLSVL.

A single count supports this clone. The chain joins TRBV7-2 to TRBJ2-1, with TRBD2 as a possible D gene (5 bases). Germline V gene data show CDR1 as SGHTA and CDR2 as FQGNSA. The CDR3 consists of 16 residues. Trimming stripped 1 base from V and 8 bases from J, with 18 bases between. The CDR3 reads CASSLVSGSTRDEQFF. DNA for the CDR3: TGTGCCAGCAGCTTAGTGAGCGGTTCCACTCGGGATGAGCAGTTCTTC.

The chain uses TRBV7-3 and TRBJ2-7; the D gene is possibly TRBD2 (5 bases). CDR1 SGHTA and CDR2 FQGTGA come from the germline V gene. Trimming cost V 5 bases and J 0 bases, with 14 bases left between them. The CDR3 consists of 15 residues. The CDR3 DNA reads TGTGCCAGCAGCCAGGAACCGGGGTTCTCCTACGAGCAGTACTTC. The encoded protein is CASSQEPGFSYEQYF.

The rearrangement uses TRBV5-1 and TRBJ2-5, with D unresolved. This CDR3 is 14 amino acids long. Germline loops: CDR1 SGHRS, CDR2 YFSETQ. The ends were cut back, 4 bases at V and 2 bases at J, with 12 bases in the middle. The CDR3, as DNA: TGCGCCAGCAGCCCTGGCGGTGGTCAAGAGACCCAGTACTTC. It specifies CASSPGGGQETQYF.

The V call is TRBV30, the J call TRBJ1-4; 9 bases map to TRBD1. The CDR3 loop spans 14 amino acids. Germline trimming cut 4 bases from V and 5 bases from J; bases unmatched to any gene: 5. Germline values: CDR1 GTSNPN, CDR2 SVGIG (reference sequence). The CDR3 spells CAWTTGGLNEKLFF. In nucleotides, the CDR3 is TGTGCCTGGACTACAGGGGGCCTCAATGAAAAACTGTTTTTT.

V is TRBV2 and J is TRBJ2-2; TRBD1 aligns across 7 bases. The trim removed 6 bases at V and 1 base at J, leaving 2 bases unmatched. The germline gives CDR1 SNHLY, CDR2 FYNNEI. CDR3 length: 14 amino acids. The DNA for the CDR3 is TGTGCCAGCAGACGACAGGGGAACACCGGGGAGCTGTTTTTT. Its translation: CASRRQGNTGELFF.

J is TRBJ1-5 and V is TRBV5-1; tentatively, D is TRBD1 (5 bases). V shed 4 bases and J shed 4 bases, with 15 bases lying between them. The CDR3 has 15 amino acids. Looked up from germline, CDR1 is SGHRS and CDR2 is YFSETQ. The CDR3 DNA reads TGCGCCAGCAGCCCGGTAGGTGGGGGGAATCAGCCCCAGCATTTT. Amino acid sequence: CASSPVGGGNQPQHF.

V usage is TRBV10-3 and J usage is TRBJ2-7; D call uncertain. The CDR3 is 12 amino acids. Trimming took off 10 bases at V and 1 base at J, with 11 bases between the two ends. Germline loops: CDR1 ENHRY, CDR2 SYGVKD. The CDR3 coding sequence is TGTGCCACCCGCAGTCCGTCCTACGAGCAGTACTTC. Protein sequence: CATRSPSYEQYF.

The chain recombines TRBV30 with TRBJ1-1; possible D gene TRBD1, 5 bases. CDR1 is GTSNPN and CDR2 is SVGIG in the germline V gene (reference sequence). V lost 1 base and J lost 5, with 11 bases in between. The CDR3 is 13 amino acids. The chain's CDR3 is CAWSGRRGTEAFF. CDR3 in DNA: TGTGCCTGGAGTGGACGGCGGGGGACTGAAGCTTTCTTT.

The chain couples TRBV27 to TRBJ2-5, with 7 bases fitting TRBD2. Germline CDR1 MNHEY, CDR2 SMNVEV (reference sequence). V dropped 0 bases and J dropped 4; count of bases not matched to a gene: 8. This CDR3 is built from 16 residues. CDR3: CASSLSVRGGRETQYF. DNA of the CDR3: TGTGCCAGCAGTTTATCTGTTCGGGGAGGGCGAGAGACCCAGTACTTC.

The chain carries TRBV28 and TRBJ2-3; TRBD2 matches 8 bases. The CDR3 is 13 residues long. Germline CDR1 is MDHEN and CDR2 is SYDVKM. J was trimmed by 3 bases and V by 6 bases; bases with no gene match: 2. As DNA, the CDR3 is TGTGCCAGCAGCGGGGGGGCTACAGATACGCAGTATTTT. Protein: CASSGGATDTQYF.

This rearrangement joins TRBV9 to TRBJ2-2; the D gene is possibly TRBD2 (6 bases). CDR3 length: 16 amino acids. Trimming removed 0 bases at V and 4 bases at J, with 13 bases between. Germline loops: CDR1 SGDLS, CDR2 YYNGEE. CDR3 DNA: TGTGCCAGCAGCGTAGGTAGCGGAGGGCGCACCGGGGAGCTGTTTTTT. Translated: CASSVGSGGRTGELFF. The full variable domain, completed using reference TRBV9 and TRBJ2-2, is DSGVTQTPKHLITATGQRVTLRCSPRSGDLSVYWYQQSLDQGLQFLIQYYNGEERAKGNILERFSAQQFPDLHSELNLSSLELGDSALYFCASSVGSGGRTGELFFGEGSRLTVL.

The rearrangement uses TRBV2 and TRBJ2-2; no clear D gene. The CDR3 sequence is 16 residues long. V was pared by 1 base and J by 6 bases, with 15 bases between. The germline V gene encodes CDR1 SNHLY and CDR2 FYNNEI. DNA of the CDR3: TGTGCCAGCAGTGAAGAGGCGGCAGATCGGTCCGGGGAGCTGTTTTTT. As protein: CASSEEAADRSGELFF.

The rearrangement uses TRBV27 and TRBJ1-2, with a tentative D call TRBD1 (6 bases). The V end lost 4 bases, the J end lost 0 bases, and 18 bases lay between the germline ends. Looked up from germline, CDR1 is MNHEY and CDR2 is SMNVEV (reference sequence). The length of the CDR3 is 17 residues. The CDR3 DNA sequence: TGTGCCAGCAGTTCATCAGGGGCAGACCAAGCTAACTATGGCTACACCTTC. Translation gives CASSSSGADQANYGYTF.

This chain connects TRBV9 to TRBJ2-5; 8 bases are shared with TRBD2. CDR3 length: 16 residues. Germline trimming cut 4 bases from V and 2 bases from J; bases unmatched to any gene: 10. From germline, CDR1 is SGDLS and CDR2 YYNGEE. DNA for the CDR3: TGTGCCAGCAGCCCACAGGGTAGCGGGACACAAGAGACCCAGTACTTC. Its translation: CASSPQGSGTQETQYF.

This clone appeared a few times. The CDR3 DNA is TGTGCCATCAGCCCCCGGACGGGAGGGTGGAATGAGCAGTTCTTC. Its translation: CAISPRTGGWNEQFF. The chain carries TRBV10-3 and TRBJ2-1; TRBD2 matches at 8 bases. The CDR3 consists of 15 residues. After removal of 6 bases from V and 7 bases from J, the junction contained 11 bases not matched to a gene. Germline V gene lookup returns CDR1 ENHRY and CDR2 SYGVKD.

The chain has TRBV5-3 and TRBJ1-1, with D uncertain. TRBV5-3 counts as an open reading frame of uncertain function. Trimming stripped 4 bases from V and 4 bases from J, with 11 bases between. The CDR3 length is 13 residues. Written as DNA, the CDR3 is TGTGCCAGAAGCCCCCCGGTAAGCACTGAAGCTTTCTTT. Amino acids: CARSPPVSTEAFF.

Comments on this clone: Additional DNA sequences in this sample encode the identical CDR3. The J gene is TRBJ2-1, the V gene TRBV11-3; D not resolved. Germline V CDR1 and CDR2: SGHNT, YENEEA. The CDR3 has 11 residues. Trimming cost V 1 base and J 7 bases, with 2 bases left between them. CDR3 nucleotides: TGTGCCAGCAGCTTAGCAAATGAGCAGTTCTTC. It is translated as CASSLANEQFF. Based on the CDR3 plus reference TRBV11-3 and TRBJ2-1, the full variable domain is EAGVVQSPRYKIIEKKQPVAFWCNPISGHNTLYWYLQNLGQGPELLIRYENEEAVDDSQLPKDRFSAERLKGVDSTLKIQPAELGDSAVYLCASSLANEQFFGPGTRLTVL.

The chain employs TRBV7-2 and TRBJ1-5; 7 bases are a match to TRBD1. In germline, CDR1 is SGHTA, CDR2 FQGNSA. V was clipped by 3 bases and J by 4 bases; unmatched bases: 3. The CDR3 is 14 amino acids. The CDR3 reads CASSLTGQNQPQHF. The CDR3 bases are TGTGCCAGCAGCTTGACAGGGCAGAATCAGCCCCAGCATTTT.

This clone appeared a few times. The chain is built from TRBV4-3 and TRBJ1-6, with 7 positions matching TRBD1. With V trimmed by 4 bases and J by 5 bases, 5 bases remained unmatched. CDR3 length equals 15 residues. Germline values: CDR1 LGHNA, CDR2 YSLEER. For the CDR3, the DNA is TGCGCCAGCAGCCGAGGAGACAGGGATAATTCACCCCTCCACTTT. It yields the protein CASSRGDRDNSPLHF.

The CDR3: CASSPPQGGEQYF. CDR3 sequence (DNA): TGTGCCAGCTCACCTCCCCAGGGAGGCGAGCAGTACTTC. This chain joins TRBV18 and TRBJ2-7; tentatively, D is TRBD2 (6 bases). The CDR3 runs to 13 residues. Trimming cost V 3 bases and J 6 bases, with 12 bases left between them. From germline, CDR1 is KGHSH and CDR2 LQKENI.

CDR3 DNA sequence: TGTGCCAGCAGCGGGAGGTACAATCAGCCCCAGCATTTT. Amino acid sequence: CASSGRYNQPQHF. The rearrangement uses TRBV6-5 and TRBJ1-5; D is undetermined. Germline CDR1 and CDR2: MNHEY and SVGAGI. The CDR3 covers 13 residues. V gave up 6 bases and J gave up 3 bases, with 9 bases separating them.

Comment on this clone: One end of the junction varies from germline; a read error may be responsible. The V call is TRBV6-5, the J call TRBJ1-2; D ambiguous. CDR1 and CDR2 (germline): MNHEY, SVGAGI. This CDR3 has 13 amino acids. The CDR3 region is CASSYTGSTGYPF. Here the CDR3 DNA reads TGTGCCAGCAGTTACACGGGGTCTACTGGCTACCCCTTC.

The chain is built from TRBV19 and TRBJ1-1, with a tentative D call TRBD1 (6 bases). This CDR3 has 15 residues. The V end lost 2 bases, the J end lost 4 bases, and 14 bases lay between the germline ends. Germline V gene lookup returns CDR1 LNHDA and CDR2 SQIVND (reference sequence). In DNA, the CDR3 is TGTGCCAGTAGTATACCCCCGGGGGGCGTCACTGAAGCTTTCTTT. Its protein product is CASSIPPGGVTEAFF.

The chain couples TRBV5-6 to TRBJ2-7; TRBD1 matches at 8 bases. CDR3 length: 14 amino acids. Per germline, CDR1 SGHDT and CDR2 YYEEEE. V shed 3 bases and J 3 bases; nucleotides not matched to a gene: 5. CDR3 sequence (DNA): TGTGCCAGCAGCTGGCAGGGGGCCCGCTACGAGCAGTACTTC. As protein: CASSWQGARYEQYF.